This paragraph reports one TCR beta chain. This entry comes from a study of cytomegalovirus exposure and HLA in healthy donors. Primers: 60 Vbeta forward and 13 Jbeta reverse. Produced via immunoSEQ multiplex PCR; TCRdb's table is partial and in-frame only. This table holds approximately 150,000 clones, 75% to 80% found once. CDR3 length: 14 amino acids. Per germline, CDR1 KGHSH and CDR2 LQKENI. J gave up 8 bases and V 0 bases, and 4 bases lay outside the gene matches. The genes are TRBV18 and TRBJ1-2; TRBD1 matches 9 bases. This TCR derives from a woman in her thirties or forties in good health and CMV-seropositive. The sample comprised PBMCs. The CDR3 DNA is TGTGCCAGCTCACCACCGGGACAGGGACGAGGCTACACCTTC. This encodes CASSPPGQGRGYTF.